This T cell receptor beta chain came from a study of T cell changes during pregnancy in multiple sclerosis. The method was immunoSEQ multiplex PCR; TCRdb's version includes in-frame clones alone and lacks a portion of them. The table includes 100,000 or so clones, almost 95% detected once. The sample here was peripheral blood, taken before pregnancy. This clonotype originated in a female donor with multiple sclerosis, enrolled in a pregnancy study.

CDR3 sequence (DNA): TGTGCCATCTCGGGGGAGTACTCCAATGAGCAGTTCTTC. Translation: CAISGEYSNEQFF. The genes are TRBV10-3 and TRBJ2-1; D perhaps matches TRBD2 (6 bases). The CDR3 runs 13 residues. Looked up from germline, CDR1 is ENHRY and CDR2 is SYGVKD. V gave up 8 bases and J gave up 6 bases, with 14 bases separating them.